The 4 T cell receptor beta chains given below trace back to one sample, sequenced in a study of T cell responses to AZD1222 COVID-19 vaccine (dated by TCRdb to about 2021). The sample's time point, from its label and the paper: baseline before first vaccination. Receptor amplification or capture employed the immunoSEQ multiplex PCR assay. Sourced from immuneACCESS, this table was stored by TCRdb with only in-frame sequences that have V and J called. A share of the clones is absent; for the studies checked, an unresolved V gene accounts for under half, and the remainder has no known explanation. This sample gives 140,000 to 150,000 clones in total; around 88% of them show up just once. The ten largest clones add up to less than 15% of the sample. The sequences come from peripheral blood, collected on day 0 of AZD1222 vaccination. All receptors derive from an adult in good health.

In DNA form, the CDR3 reads TGTGCCTGGAAAAGAGTAGACTTCGATTACGAGCAGTACTTC. It codes for CAWKRVDFDYEQYF. The chain is built from TRBV30 and TRBJ2-7; D is undetermined. The V end lost 4 bases, the J end lost 4 bases, and 17 bases lay between the germline ends. The CDR3 is made up of 14 amino acids. The germline V gene encodes CDR1 GTSNPN and CDR2 SVGIG (reference sequence).

The V and J genes are TRBV3-1 (or the pseudogene TRBV3-2) and TRBJ1-2; D perhaps matches TRBD1 (5 bases). Between the trimmed V and J ends, which lost 5 bases and 4 bases, there was a span of 20 bases. The CDR3 is 16 residues long. The germline V gene has CDR1 LGHDT and CDR2 YNNKEL (reference sequence). This chain's CDR3 is CASSAPGGYLSYGYTF. The CDR3 DNA sequence: TGTGCCAGCAGCGCTCCGGGGGGGTACCTCTCCTATGGCTACACCTTC.

This clone was observed a single time. This chain links TRBV7-2 with TRBJ1-1, with D maybe TRBD1 (5 bases). Germline V lookup: CDR1 SGHTA, CDR2 FQGNSA. The length of the CDR3 is 12 residues. V was pared by 7 bases and J by 5 bases, with 11 bases between. The CDR3 DNA sequence: TGTGCCAGCACTCTAAGGGGTACTGAAGCTTTCTTT. Translating gives CASTLRGTEAFF.

The chain has TRBV5-1 and TRBJ1-4; D gene ambiguous. The CDR3 is made up of 15 amino acids. Germline V gives CDR1 SGHRS, CDR2 YFSETQ. V lost 0 bases to trimming and J lost 3 bases, with 9 bases between them. DNA of the CDR3: TGCGCCAGCAGCTTGGGGGGATCCCCTAATGAAAAACTGTTTTTT. It specifies CASSLGGSPNEKLFF.